Below are 4 T cell receptor beta chains sequenced from a single sample in a study of CD8+ T cells in alopecia areata. TCR sequencing used cDNA made by reverse transcription of extracted RNA. Sequencing used immunoSEQ multiplex PCR; TCRdb keeps in-frame clones, though not all of them. In the table there are 180,000 or so clones, approximately 70% of which are singletons. The sequencing here drew on CD8+ T cells sorted from blood, taken at week 0. These receptors all stem from a human donor with alopecia areata.

The genes are TRBV12-5 and TRBJ1-1; unclear D gene. The V and J ends lost 5 bases and 3 bases respectively, with 10 bases between them. Germline CDR1 LGHNT, CDR2 FRNRAP. The CDR3 is made up of 13 amino acids. CDR3 protein: CASGAGRDTEAFF. CDR3 nucleotide sequence: TGTGCTAGTGGTGCCGGAAGGGACACTGAAGCTTTCTTT.

CDR3 sequence (DNA): TGCGCCAGCAGTGAGTCGAAACCCGAAGGCTATGGCTACACCTTC. Translation gives CASSESKPEGYGYTF. This chain connects TRBV10-2 to TRBJ1-2; D not resolved. The CDR3 extends over 15 amino acids. Germline V gene sequence: CDR1 WSHSY, CDR2 SAAADI. Trimming shortened V by 0 bases and J by 4 bases, and 12 bases separated the two germline ends.

This rearrangement joins TRBV7-2 to TRBJ2-3; 8 bases align to TRBD2. From germline, CDR1 is SGHTA and CDR2 FQGNSA. This CDR3 contains 19 residues. J lost 1 base, V lost 5 bases, and 17 bases had no gene match. The CDR3 bases are TGTGCCAGCAGCCTGGGACTAGTGGGCCCTCCCTGGGGCACAGATACGCAGTATTTT. Protein: CASSLGLVGPPWGTDTQYF.

The chain joins TRBV5-6 to TRBJ2-5; a possible D gene is TRBD1 (6 bases). This CDR3 region has 13 residues. Germline V gene data show CDR1 as SGHDT and CDR2 as YYEEEE. Trimming stripped 3 bases from V and 3 bases from J, with 9 bases between. The CDR3 here is CASSWTEEETQYF. The CDR3 DNA sequence: TGTGCCAGCAGCTGGACAGAAGAAGAGACCCAGTACTTC.